The 12 T cell receptor beta chains listed next were all sequenced from one sample in a study of T cells after posttransplantation cyclophosphamide. The assay was immunoSEQ multiplex PCR, and TCRdb's table has in-frame clones only and misses some. This table holds 25,000 to 35,000 clones, more than 80% found once. The sample was PBMCs. All receptors derive from a man aged 50-60 years.

The rearrangement links TRBV29-1 to TRBJ1-2, with 10 positions matching TRBD1. Trimming took 4 bases from V and 4 from J; bases not matched to a gene: 6. Germline CDR1 SQVTM, CDR2 ANQGSEA. The CDR3 has 14 residues. CDR3 protein: CSVADRGPGYGYTF. DNA of the CDR3: TGCAGCGTTGCCGACAGGGGGCCGGGCTATGGCTACACCTTC.

The chain employs TRBV19 and TRBJ2-2, with D tentatively TRBD1 (6 bases). The CDR3 has 13 amino acids. CDR1 is LNHDA and CDR2 is SQIVND in the germline V gene (reference sequence). CDR3: CAGGRPSTGELFF. The CDR3 DNA is TGTGCAGGGGGTCGGCCATCCACCGGGGAGCTGTTTTTT.

In its sample, this clone was seen once. J is TRBJ2-2 and V is TRBV11-2; unclear D gene. V lost 1 base to trimming and J lost 3 bases, with 6 bases between them. This CDR3 contains 14 residues. From germline, CDR1 is SGHAT and CDR2 FQNNGV. In DNA form, the CDR3 reads TGTGCCAGCAGCTTAGTCCAGTACACCGGGGAGCTGTTTTTT. Amino acids: CASSLVQYTGELFF.

The genes are TRBV5-4 and TRBJ1-1, with D possibly TRBD1 on 6 matching bases. The ends were cut back, 4 bases at V and 6 bases at J, with 19 bases in the middle. The CDR3 has 15 amino acids. CDR1 and CDR2 (germline): SGHNT, YYREEE (reference sequence). The CDR3 DNA follows: TGTGCCAGCAGCGCTAGCTCAGGGTCAGGGGCTGAAGCTTTCTTT. Amino acid sequence: CASSASSGSGAEAFF.

The V and J genes are TRBV9 and TRBJ1-5; 7 bases are a match to TRBD1. Trimming cost V 3 bases and J 5 bases; bases outside gene matches: 5. CDR3 length: 14 amino acids. CDR1 SGDLS and CDR2 YYNGEE come from the germline V gene. The CDR3 spells CASSARDSYQPQHF. CDR3 nucleotide sequence: TGTGCCAGCAGCGCCCGGGACAGCTATCAGCCCCAGCATTTT.

The count of this clone is one. The genes are TRBV28 and TRBJ1-5; D call uncertain. Germline-derived CDR1 and CDR2 are MDHEN and SYDVKM. The V end lost 5 bases, the J end lost 0 bases, and 11 bases lay between the germline ends. The CDR3 extends over 15 amino acids. The chain's CDR3 is CASSKKPYSNQPQHF. CDR3 nucleotides: TGTGCCAGCAGTAAGAAACCCTATAGCAATCAGCCCCAGCATTTT.

The chain has TRBV11-2 and TRBJ2-3, with TRBD1 matching 7 bases. J was trimmed by 6 bases and V by 6 bases; bases with no gene match: 9. The germline gives CDR1 SGHAT, CDR2 FQNNGV. The CDR3 covers 14 residues. The CDR3 is CASSMNRGLDTQYF. CDR3 sequence (DNA): TGTGCCAGCAGTATGAACAGGGGATTGGATACGCAGTATTTT. Variable domain in full (rest from reference TRBV11-2 and TRBJ2-3): EAGVAQSPRYKIIEKRQSVAFWCNPISGHATLYWYQQILGQGPKLLIQFQNNGVVDDSQLPKDRFSAERLKGVDSTLKIQPAKLEDSAVYLCASSMNRGLDTQYFGPGTRLTVL.

V usage is TRBV4-2 and J usage is TRBJ2-3, with TRBD2 matching 7 bases. CDR3 length equals 17 residues. Germline-derived CDR1 and CDR2 are LGHNA and YNFKEQ. The J segment lost 4 bases and the V segment lost 0 bases, leaving 10 bases of the junction unmatched. CDR3 protein: CASSQDRGVVGADTQYF. The CDR3 DNA reads TGTGCCAGCAGCCAAGATCGGGGGGTGGTTGGGGCAGATACGCAGTATTTT.

V and J are TRBV28 and TRBJ2-7, with 9 bases identical to TRBD1. The CDR3 consists of 16 residues. J was trimmed by 4 bases and V by 4 bases; bases with no gene match: 11. Germline loops: CDR1 MDHEN, CDR2 SYDVKM. The CDR3 region has the DNA TGTGCCAGCAGTTCACGTTCCGGGGGACAGGGTTACGAGCAGTACTTC. The encoded protein is CASSSRSGGQGYEQYF.

This chain joins TRBV19 and TRBJ2-7; 10 bases agree with TRBD1. V was pared by 5 bases and J by 13 bases, with 11 bases of the junction left unmatched. CDR1 and CDR2 from the germline V gene are LNHDA and SQIVND (reference sequence). The CDR3 contains 13 residues. The CDR3 spells CASSQTGTGVCYF. The CDR3 DNA reads as TGTGCCAGTAGTCAAACCGGGACAGGGGTATGTTACTTC.

The V call is TRBV5-1, the J call TRBJ1-1; D gene ambiguous. Between the trimmed V and J ends, which lost 4 bases and 9 bases, there was a span of 25 bases. Germline V gene data show CDR1 as SGHRS and CDR2 as YFSETQ. The CDR3 totals 16 residues. The CDR3 is CASSRRADGTPLKAFF. The DNA of the CDR3 is TGCGCCAGCAGCAGGAGAGCGGACGGCACCCCACTGAAAGCTTTCTTT.

The V call is TRBV25-1, the J call TRBJ2-1, with TRBD1 identical over 9 bases. Germline CDR1 and CDR2: MGHDK and SYGVNS. The CDR3 length is 13 residues. Trimming removed 6 bases from V and 5 bases from J; junction bases left unmatched: 2. The CDR3 nucleotides are TGTGCCAGCAGGAGGACAGGGGACAATGAGCAGTTCTTC. Protein sequence: CASRRTGDNEQFF.